This T cell receptor beta chain was sequenced during a study of identical twins. TCRdb called the 5' RACE reads again in MiXCR, with one record for every CDR3 protein. The sample gives roughly 570,000 distinct CDR3 sequences, just under 10% of which show up once; roughly 3% is in the top ten. Study-wide findings and caveats: The abundant beta clonotypes from cord blood had fewer insertions, and memory repertoires had none of this. Models underestimated how often monozygotic twins shared out-of-frame TCR alpha. Weaker excess twin sharing was observed in beta out-of-frame sequences.

Only healthy Caucasians were enrolled as donors. This clonotype was counted only a few times. Antigen specificity is unknown. The V end was cut by 7 bases, the J end by 4 bases, with 13 bases between. The CDR3 runs to 13 residues. Germline V gene sequence: CDR1 SGHVS, CDR2 FQNEAQ. The same sample was also used in a study of yellow fever vaccine responses in identical twins.

The material sequenced was PBMCs. The chain uses TRBV7-8 and TRBJ1-1, with D maybe TRBD1 (6 bases). The receptor's source is a woman aged 18-29 years in good health. As DNA, the CDR3 is TGTGCCAGCATGCTGGGGGGCGCCACTGAAGCTTTCTTT. Protein product: CASMLGGATEAFF.